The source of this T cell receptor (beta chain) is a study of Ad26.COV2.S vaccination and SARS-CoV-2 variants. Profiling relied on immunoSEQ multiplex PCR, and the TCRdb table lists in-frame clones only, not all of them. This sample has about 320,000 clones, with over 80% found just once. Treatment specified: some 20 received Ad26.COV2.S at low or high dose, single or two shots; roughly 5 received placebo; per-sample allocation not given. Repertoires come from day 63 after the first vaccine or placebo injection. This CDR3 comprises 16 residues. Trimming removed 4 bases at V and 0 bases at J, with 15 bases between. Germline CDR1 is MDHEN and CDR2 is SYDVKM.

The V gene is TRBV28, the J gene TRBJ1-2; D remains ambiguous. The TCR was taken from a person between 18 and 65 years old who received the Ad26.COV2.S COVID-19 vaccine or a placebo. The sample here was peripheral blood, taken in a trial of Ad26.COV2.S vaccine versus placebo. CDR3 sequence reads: CASSSPYITSNYGYTF. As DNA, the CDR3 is TGTGCCAGCAGTTCGCCCTACATTACCTCTAACTATGGCTACACCTTC.